The entry below gives a single TCR beta chain sequence along with its context. The data originate from a study of blood T cells in healthy people across ages. PCR was performed a second time for about 6 to 12 cycles using a sample-barcoded 5' primer and a J-beta primer mix. The yield of each sample was at least 2.5 million CDR3-containing paired-end reads. TCRdb processed the 5' RACE reads anew with MiXCR; each CDR3 protein has one entry. The sample has approximately 690,000 distinct CDR3 sequences, over 40% seen once. Germline CDR1 reads LGHNA; CDR2 reads YSLEER. With V trimmed by 4 bases and J by 2 bases, 7 bases remained unmatched. The CDR3 sequence is 16 residues long.

This receptor was identified in a man at least 80 years old in good health. The sequenced sample was blood. The V and J genes are TRBV4-3 and TRBJ2-2; 7 bases are shared with TRBD2. The CDR3 sequence: CASSLGREYNTGELFF. The CDR3 bases are TGCGCCAGCAGCCTCGGGCGGGAGTATAACACCGGGGAGCTGTTTTTT.